What follows describes a single T cell receptor (beta chain). The germline V gene encodes CDR1 SQVTM and CDR2 ANQGSEA. V was clipped by 1 base and J by 0 bases; unmatched bases: 2. The CDR3 runs to 17 residues. It was genomic DNA that served as the template for profiling TCR beta VDJ and CDR3. TCRdb reprocessed the reads with MiXCR, giving one entry per CDR3 protein. The profile shows 400,000 to 600,000 distinct CDR3 sequences, approximately 32% of them singletons. This specimen comes from a study of CD8+CD57+ T cells in acquired aplastic anemia. Study-wide background: DNA per sorted CD4+ or CD8+ sample ranged roughly 0.19 to 30 ug, averaging about 3 ug.

CD8+CD57+ cell expansion had been shown by flow cytometry in patients chosen for sequencing. Acquired aplastic anemia of severe grade affected all patients. The sample taken for sequencing was sorted CD4+, CD8+, or CD8+CD57+ T cells (not recorded which) from PBMCs. This clonotype was sampled from a human donor with aplastic anemia. The chain is built from TRBV29-1 and TRBJ2-1, with 14 bases that match TRBD2. Here the CDR3 reads CSVEGLAGGSSYNEQFF. CDR3 DNA: TGCAGCGTTGAAGGACTAGCGGGGGGGAGCTCCTACAATGAGCAGTTCTTC.